The source of this T cell receptor beta chain is a study of vaccination effects on CD4 cells after COVID-19. Profiling relied on immunoSEQ multiplex PCR, and the TCRdb table lists in-frame clones only, not all of them. Of about 54,000 clones in the sample, roughly 76% were seen once. Before sequencing took place, the ViraFEST assay used viral peptide pools to expand antigen-specific CD4+ T cells. CD4+ T cell isolation took place after 10 days of culture. A few million PBMC were seeded per well and grown in the presence of roughly 10 IU/ml IL-2 and 8 to 10 ug/ml peptides. On this clone: Its antigen is unidentified.

Germline V gene lookup returns CDR1 KGHSH and CDR2 LQKENI. V shed 6 bases and J shed 0 bases, with 12 bases lying between them. This CDR3 is 15 amino acids long. This TCR was sampled from a human donor who received a COVID-19 vaccine. The sample here was CD4+ T cells from PBMCs cultured with HCoV-229E spike peptides, taken before COVID-19 vaccination. This sequence joins TRBV18 and TRBJ2-1; D unclear. As DNA, the CDR3 is TGTGCCAGCTCCTTTCACCAGAGCTCCTACAATGAGCAGTTCTTC. Its protein product is CASSFHQSSYNEQFF.